The rows below give T cell receptor beta chains drawn from one sample of a study of vaccination and CD4 T cells after COVID-19. The antigens for these receptors are not known. MiXCR was run by TCRdb on the PCR reads, yielding one entry per CDR3 protein. Of some 19,000 distinct CDR3 sequences listed, about 39% are singletons. The sequencing sample was made of CD4+ T cells from blood, cultured in vitro. These receptors originate from a human donor who had recovered from COVID-19. Both conserved end residues are part of each CDR3. The order of the fields is D gene, V gene, clone size, J gene, CDR3 protein, CDR3 DNA. The D gene is left open where the match is weak. The size field is filled for only some rows; it gives once, few, many or a size class.

>NA|TRBV28|few|TRBJ1-2
CASTGLNYGYTF
TGTGCCAGCACCGGACTGAACTATGGCTACACCTTC
>NA|TRBV11-2|few|TRBJ2-3
CASSASRAEGTDTQYF
TGTGCCAGCAGCGCATCCCGGGCCGAGGGCACAGATACGCAGTATTTT
>TRBD1|TRBV20-1|NA|TRBJ2-7
CSVRSGTGTYEQYF
TGCAGTGTTCGCTCCGGGACAGGGACCTACGAGCAGTACTTC
>TRBD2|TRBV20-1|NA|TRBJ2-3
CSARARLAGDTDTQYF
TGCAGTGCTAGAGCCCGACTAGCGGGAGACACAGATACGCAGTATTTT
>TRBD1|TRBV7-2|few|TRBJ2-7
CASRKGQGVVYEQYF
TGTGCCAGCAGAAAGGGACAGGGAGTGGTCTACGAGCAGTACTTC
>NA|TRBV19|medium-sized|TRBJ1-4
CASSPGAGTYGEKLFF
TGTGCCAGTAGTCCAGGGGCCGGGACGTACGGAGAAAAACTGTTTTTT
>NA|TRBV7-9|few|TRBJ1-3
CASRQQGARGNTIYF
TGTGCCAGCAGGCAACAGGGAGCGCGTGGAAACACCATATATTTT
>NA|TRBV5-1|NA|TRBJ1-2
CASSLVGGGGYTF
TGCGCCAGCAGCTTGGTCGGGGGGGGCGGCTACACCTTC
>TRBD1|TRBV7-9|medium-sized|TRBJ2-5
CASSLGTGRGETQYF
TGTGCCAGCAGCTTAGGGACAGGGCGGGGAGAGACCCAGTACTTC
>TRBD1|TRBV20-1|NA|TRBJ1-2
CSAGTGQRYPNYGYTF
TGCAGTGCCGGGACGGGACAGCGGTACCCTAACTATGGCTACACCTTC
>TRBD1|TRBV11-2|few|TRBJ1-2
CASSSIGQGRVGYTF
TGTGCCAGCAGCTCGATTGGACAGGGTAGGGTTGGCTACACCTTC
>NA|TRBV20-1|few|TRBJ1-4
CSAREGAGDEKLFF
TGCAGTGCTAGAGAGGGGGCTGGGGACGAAAAACTGTTTTTT
>NA|TRBV7-9|few|TRBJ2-5
CASSLVDGEAETQYF
TGTGCCAGCAGCTTAGTGGACGGGGAGGCGGAGACCCAGTACTTC
>NA|TRBV5-8|NA|TRBJ2-1
CASSESVYNEQFF
TGTGCCAGCAGCGAAAGCGTCTACAATGAGCAGTTCTTC
>TRBD1|TRBV19|NA|TRBJ2-7
CASSRDRVGYEQYF
TGTGCCAGTAGTAGGGACAGGGTGGGCTACGAGCAGTACTTC
>NA|TRBV12-3/TRBV12-4|NA|TRBJ1-1
CASRRQGTEAFF
TGTGCCAGCAGACGCCAGGGTACTGAAGCTTTCTTT
>TRBD2|TRBV2|few|TRBJ2-1
CASSRTSGKNEQFF
TGTGCCAGCAGCCGGACTAGCGGGAAGAATGAGCAGTTCTTC
>NA|TRBV10-3|NA|TRBJ2-7
CAIGHSRGYEQYF
TGTGCCATCGGTCACAGTAGGGGCTACGAGCAGTACTTC
>TRBD2|TRBV5-1|NA|TRBJ2-5
CASSFRLAEETQYF
TGCGCCAGCAGCTTTAGACTAGCGGAAGAGACCCAGTACTTC
>NA|TRBV24-1|few|TRBJ2-2
CATSAYWNTGELFF
TGTGCCACCAGCGCTTACTGGAACACCGGGGAGCTGTTTTTT
>NA|TRBV7-9|NA|TRBJ1-6
CASSLGGGNSPLHF
TGTGCCAGCAGCTTAGGTGGGGGTAATTCACCCCTCCACTTT
>NA|TRBV6-4|once|TRBJ1-1
CASSDGQLNTEAFF
TGTGCCAGCAGTGACGGACAGTTGAACACTGAAGCTTTCTTT
>NA|TRBV20-1|once|TRBJ1-5
CSAHYPGAIGNQPQHF
TGCAGTGCCCATTATCCAGGGGCAATTGGCAATCAGCCCCAGCATTTT
>NA|TRBV7-9|NA|TRBJ1-1
CASSIDVRGAFF
TGTGCCAGCAGCATAGACGTCAGGGGAGCTTTCTTT
>TRBD2|TRBV20-1|NA|TRBJ2-1
CSAVRREGHYEQFF
TGCAGTGCCGTTCGGCGGGAGGGCCACTATGAGCAGTTCTTC
>NA|TRBV7-2|NA|TRBJ1-6
CASSLEGRGNSPLHF
TGTGCCAGCAGCTTAGAGGGCAGGGGAAATTCACCCCTCCACTTT
>NA|TRBV6-1|NA|TRBJ2-5
CASSDGLFRETQYF
TGTGCCAGCAGTGACGGGCTATTCCGGGAGACCCAGTACTTC
>NA|TRBV7-2|NA|TRBJ1-3
CASSWGPSGNTIYF
TGTGCCAGCAGCTGGGGTCCATCTGGAAACACCATATATTTT
>NA|TRBV7-2|NA|TRBJ1-2
CASSPIPGTPYGYTF
TGTGCCAGCAGCCCTATACCCGGGACTCCTTATGGCTACACCTTC
>TRBD2|TRBV7-3|NA|TRBJ2-1
CASSLLGGEHNEQFF
TGTGCCAGCAGTCTCCTTGGGGGGGAACACAATGAGCAGTTCTTC
>NA|TRBV28|once|TRBJ1-5
CASSFDRPPNQPQHF
TGTGCCAGCAGTTTCGACAGGCCCCCTAATCAGCCCCAGCATTTT
>TRBD1|TRBV20-1|NA|TRBJ1-1
CSALAGQGARGTEAFF
TGCAGTGCCTTGGCGGGACAGGGGGCGCGAGGGACTGAAGCTTTCTTT
>NA|TRBV20-1|few|TRBJ1-6
CSASLGNVYNSPLHF
TGCAGTGCTAGTTTGGGGAACGTCTATAATTCACCCCTCCACTTT
>NA|TRBV2|few|TRBJ1-1
CASRMGGYTEAFF
TGTGCCAGCAGAATGGGTGGGTACACTGAAGCTTTCTTT